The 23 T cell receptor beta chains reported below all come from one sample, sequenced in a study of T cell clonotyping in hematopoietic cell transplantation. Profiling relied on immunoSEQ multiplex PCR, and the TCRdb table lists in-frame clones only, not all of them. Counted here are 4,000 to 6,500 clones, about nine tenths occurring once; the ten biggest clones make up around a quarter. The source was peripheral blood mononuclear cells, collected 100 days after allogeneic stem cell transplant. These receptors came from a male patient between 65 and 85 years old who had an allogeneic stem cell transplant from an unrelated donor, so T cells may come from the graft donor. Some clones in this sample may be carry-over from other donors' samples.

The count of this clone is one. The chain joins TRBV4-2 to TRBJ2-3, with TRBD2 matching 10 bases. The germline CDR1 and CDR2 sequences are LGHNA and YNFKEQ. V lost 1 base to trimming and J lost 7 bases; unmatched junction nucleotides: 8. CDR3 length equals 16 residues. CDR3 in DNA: TGTGCCAGCAGCCAAGCTGTAGCGGGAGGCCCGTATACGCAGTATTTT. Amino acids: CASSQAVAGGPYTQYF.

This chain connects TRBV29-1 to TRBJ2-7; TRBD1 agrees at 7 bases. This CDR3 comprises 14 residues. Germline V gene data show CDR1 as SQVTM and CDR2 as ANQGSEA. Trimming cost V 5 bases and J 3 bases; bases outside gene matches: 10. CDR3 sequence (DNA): TGCAGCGTTTTAAGTTCGACAGGGATCTACGAGCAGTACTTC. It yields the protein CSVLSSTGIYEQYF.

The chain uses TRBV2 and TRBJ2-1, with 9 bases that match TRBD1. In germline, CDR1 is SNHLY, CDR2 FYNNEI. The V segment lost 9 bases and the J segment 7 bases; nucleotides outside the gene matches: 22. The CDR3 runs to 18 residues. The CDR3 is CASGDKQGATAPGNEQFF. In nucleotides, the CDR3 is TGTGCCAGTGGAGATAAACAGGGGGCAACAGCCCCAGGAAATGAGCAGTTCTTC. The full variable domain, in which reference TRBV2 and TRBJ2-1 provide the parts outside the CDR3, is EPEVTQTPSHQVTQMGQEVILRCVPISNHLYFYWYRQILGQKVEFLVSFYNNEISEKSEIFDDQFSVERPDGSNFTLKIRSTKLEDSAMYFCASGDKQGATAPGNEQFFGPGTRLTVL.

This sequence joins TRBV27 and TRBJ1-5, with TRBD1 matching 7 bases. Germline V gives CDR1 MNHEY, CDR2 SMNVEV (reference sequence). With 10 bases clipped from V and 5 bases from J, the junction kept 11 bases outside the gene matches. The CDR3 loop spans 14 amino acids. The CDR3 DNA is TGTGCCACCCGGGGCCCAGGGGGAGATCAGCCCCAGCATTTT. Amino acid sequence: CATRGPGGDQPQHF.

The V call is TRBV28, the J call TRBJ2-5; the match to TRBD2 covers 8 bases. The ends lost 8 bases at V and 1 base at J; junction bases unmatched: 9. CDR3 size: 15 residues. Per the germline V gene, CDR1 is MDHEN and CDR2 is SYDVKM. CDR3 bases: TGTGCCAGCGGGTCGATAGCGGGGATCCAAGAGACCCAGTACTTC. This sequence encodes CASGSIAGIQETQYF.

CDR3: CASSPRGGLRYEQYF. In DNA form, the CDR3 reads TGTGCCAGCAGCCCTCGTGGGGGGCTGAGGTACGAGCAGTACTTC. This sequence joins TRBV6-5 and TRBJ2-7; D may correspond to TRBD1 or TRBD2 (6 bases each). The CDR3 is made up of 15 amino acids. Germline CDR1 MNHEY, CDR2 SVGAGI. V lost 6 bases to trimming and J lost 4 bases, with 19 bases between them.

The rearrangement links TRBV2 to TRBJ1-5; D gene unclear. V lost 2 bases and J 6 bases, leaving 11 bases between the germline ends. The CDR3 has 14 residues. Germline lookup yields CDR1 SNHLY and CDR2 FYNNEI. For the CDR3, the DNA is TGTGCCAGCAGTGAAATAGGAGGGAGTCAGCCCCAGCATTTT. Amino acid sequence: CASSEIGGSQPQHF.

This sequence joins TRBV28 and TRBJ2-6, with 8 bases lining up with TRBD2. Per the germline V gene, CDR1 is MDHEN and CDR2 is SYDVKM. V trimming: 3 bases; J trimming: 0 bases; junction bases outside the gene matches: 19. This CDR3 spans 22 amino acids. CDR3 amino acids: CASSFGGKLAVILPSGANVLTF. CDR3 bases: TGTGCCAGCAGTTTTGGGGGGAAACTAGCGGTAATACTACCCTCTGGGGCCAACGTCCTGACTTTC.

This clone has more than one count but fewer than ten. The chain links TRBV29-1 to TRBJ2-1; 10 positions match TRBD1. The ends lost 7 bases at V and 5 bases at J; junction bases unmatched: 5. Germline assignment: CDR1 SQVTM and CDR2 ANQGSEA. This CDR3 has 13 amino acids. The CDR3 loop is CSAGTGEHNEQFF. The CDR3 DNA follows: TGCAGCGCCGGGACAGGGGAACACAATGAGCAGTTCTTC.

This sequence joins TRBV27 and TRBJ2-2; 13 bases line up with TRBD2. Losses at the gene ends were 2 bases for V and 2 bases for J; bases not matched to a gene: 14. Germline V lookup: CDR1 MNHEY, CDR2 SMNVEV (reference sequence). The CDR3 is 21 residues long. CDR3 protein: CASSLSLPGLAGNHNTGELFF. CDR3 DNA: TGTGCCAGCAGTTTAAGCTTACCGGGACTAGCGGGAAATCACAACACCGGGGAGCTGTTTTTT.

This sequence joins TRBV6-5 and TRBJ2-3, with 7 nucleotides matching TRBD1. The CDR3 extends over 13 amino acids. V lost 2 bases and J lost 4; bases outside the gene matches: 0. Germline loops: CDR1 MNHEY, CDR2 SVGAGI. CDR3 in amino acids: CASSYTGADTQYF. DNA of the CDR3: TGTGCCAGCAGTTACACAGGGGCAGATACGCAGTATTTT.

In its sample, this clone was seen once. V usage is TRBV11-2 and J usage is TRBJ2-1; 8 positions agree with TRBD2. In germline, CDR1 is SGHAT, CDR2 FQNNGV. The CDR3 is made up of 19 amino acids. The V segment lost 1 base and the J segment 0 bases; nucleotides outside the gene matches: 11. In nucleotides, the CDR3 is TGTGCCAGCAGCTTAGGACGGAAAATCGCGGGAGGCTCCTACAATGAGCAGTTCTTC. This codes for CASSLGRKIAGGSYNEQFF.

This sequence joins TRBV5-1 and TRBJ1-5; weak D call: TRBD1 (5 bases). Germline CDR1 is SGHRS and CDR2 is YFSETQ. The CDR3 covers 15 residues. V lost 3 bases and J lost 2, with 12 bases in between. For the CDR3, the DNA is TGCGCCAGCAGCTCGTCCGGGGCGCGCAATCAGCCCCAGCATTTT. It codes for CASSSSGARNQPQHF.

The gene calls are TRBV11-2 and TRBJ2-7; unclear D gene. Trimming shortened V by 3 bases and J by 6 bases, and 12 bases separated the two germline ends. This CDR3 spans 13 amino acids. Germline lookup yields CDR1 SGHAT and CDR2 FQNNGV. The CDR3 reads CASSFGWFPEQYF. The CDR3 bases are TGTGCCAGCAGCTTCGGTTGGTTCCCCGAGCAGTACTTC.

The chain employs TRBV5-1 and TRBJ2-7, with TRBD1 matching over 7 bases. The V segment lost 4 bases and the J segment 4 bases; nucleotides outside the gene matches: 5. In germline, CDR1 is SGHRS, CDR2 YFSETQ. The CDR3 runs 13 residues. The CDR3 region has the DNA TGCGCCAGCAGCGACCCGGACAGGTACGAGCAGTACTTC. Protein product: CASSDPDRYEQYF.

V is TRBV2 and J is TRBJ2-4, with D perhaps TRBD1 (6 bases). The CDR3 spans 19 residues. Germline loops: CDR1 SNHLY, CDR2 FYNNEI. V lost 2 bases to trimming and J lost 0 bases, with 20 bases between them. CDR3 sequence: CASSEYYGTSLLAKNIQYF. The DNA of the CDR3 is TGTGCCAGCAGTGAATATTATGGGACATCGCTTCTAGCCAAAAACATTCAGTACTTC.

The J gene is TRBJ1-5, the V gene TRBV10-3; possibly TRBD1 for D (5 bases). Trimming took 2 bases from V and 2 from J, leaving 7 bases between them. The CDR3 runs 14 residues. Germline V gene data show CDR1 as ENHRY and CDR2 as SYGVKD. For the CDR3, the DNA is TGTGCCATCAGTGAGACGGGGGGCAATCAGCCCCAGCATTTT. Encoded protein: CAISETGGNQPQHF.

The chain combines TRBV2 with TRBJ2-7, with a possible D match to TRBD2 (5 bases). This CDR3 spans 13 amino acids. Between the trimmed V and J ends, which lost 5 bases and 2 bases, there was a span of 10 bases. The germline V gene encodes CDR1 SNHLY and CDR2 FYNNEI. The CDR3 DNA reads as TGTGCCAGCAGTTACACGGAGGCCTACGAGCAGTACTTC. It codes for CASSYTEAYEQYF.

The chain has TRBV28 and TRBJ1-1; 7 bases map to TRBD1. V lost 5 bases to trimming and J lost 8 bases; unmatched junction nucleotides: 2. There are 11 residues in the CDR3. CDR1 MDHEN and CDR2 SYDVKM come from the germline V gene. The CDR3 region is CASSLTGEAFF. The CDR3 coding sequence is TGTGCCAGCAGTCTGACAGGGGAAGCTTTCTTT.

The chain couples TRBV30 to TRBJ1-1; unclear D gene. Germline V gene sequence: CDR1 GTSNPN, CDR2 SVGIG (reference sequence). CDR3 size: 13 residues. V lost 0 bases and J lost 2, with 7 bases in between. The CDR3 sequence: CAWSVQINTEAFF. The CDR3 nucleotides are TGTGCCTGGAGTGTACAGATAAACACTGAAGCTTTCTTT. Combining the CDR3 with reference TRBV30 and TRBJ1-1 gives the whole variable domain SQTIHQWPATLVQPVGSPLSLECTVEGTSNPNLYWYRQAAGRGLQLLFYSVGIGQISSEVPQNLSASRPQDRQFILSSKKLLLSDSGFYLCAWSVQINTEAFFGQGTRLTVV.

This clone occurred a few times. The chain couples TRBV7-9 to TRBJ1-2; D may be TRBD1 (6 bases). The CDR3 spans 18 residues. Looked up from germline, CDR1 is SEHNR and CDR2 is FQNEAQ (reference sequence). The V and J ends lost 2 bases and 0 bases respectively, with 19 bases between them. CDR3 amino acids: CASSLRGGRRLSNYGYTF. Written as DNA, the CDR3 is TGTGCCAGCAGCTTAAGGGGGGGACGGAGGCTATCTAACTATGGCTACACCTTC.

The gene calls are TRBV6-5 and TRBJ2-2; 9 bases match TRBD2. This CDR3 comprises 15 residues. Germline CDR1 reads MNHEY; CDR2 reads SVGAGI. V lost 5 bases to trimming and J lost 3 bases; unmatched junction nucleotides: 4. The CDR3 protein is CASSLAGQDTGELFF. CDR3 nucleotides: TGTGCCAGCAGTCTAGCGGGACAAGACACCGGGGAGCTGTTTTTT.

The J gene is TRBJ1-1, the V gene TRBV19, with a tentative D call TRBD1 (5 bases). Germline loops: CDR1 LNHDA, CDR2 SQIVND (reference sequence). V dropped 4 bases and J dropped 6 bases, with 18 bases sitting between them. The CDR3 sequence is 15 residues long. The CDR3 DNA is TGTGCCAGTAGTAAGGCCAGGGTTACGGTTGCTGAAGCTTTCTTT. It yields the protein CASSKARVTVAEAFF.